Sequencing of this T cell receptor beta chain was carried out in a study of blood T cells in healthy people across ages. This clonotype was seen only a few times. PCR was performed a second time for 7 to 11 cycles using a sample-barcoded 5' primer and a J-beta primer mix. TCRdb redid the calling of the 5' RACE reads with MiXCR, one entry per CDR3 protein. Here the sample spans 650,000 to 1,000,000 distinct CDR3 sequences, about 46% being singletons. Per the germline V gene, CDR1 is SNHLY and CDR2 is FYNNEI. The V end was cut by 2 bases, the J end by 0 bases, with 2 bases between. This CDR3 is built from 14 residues.

The sequenced sample was blood. The sequence was obtained from a man older than 75 in good health. J is TRBJ2-6 and V is TRBV2; no firm D call. CDR3 residues: CASSEISGANVLTF. The CDR3, as DNA: TGTGCCAGCAGTGAAATCTCTGGGGCCAACGTCCTGACTTTC. Full variable domain (outside the CDR3, taken from reference TRBV2 and TRBJ2-6): EPEVTQTPSHQVTQMGQEVILRCVPISNHLYFYWYRQILGQKVEFLVSFYNNEISEKSEIFDDQFSVERPDGSNFTLKIRSTKLEDSAMYFCASSEISGANVLTFGAGSRLTVL.